The TCR beta chain described here comes from a study of CD8+CD57+ T cells in acquired aplastic anemia. In germline, CDR1 is SNHLY, CDR2 FYNNEI. Trimming took 0 bases from V and 4 from J, leaving 6 bases between them. The length of the CDR3 is 13 residues. Only patients with CD8+CD57+ cell expansion on flow cytometry were chosen for sequencing. With no exception, the patients had severe acquired aplastic anemia. This clonotype was seen many times. Profiling that covered TCR beta VDJ and CDR3 relied on genomic DNA as its template. A single record per CDR3 protein comes from TCRdb applying MiXCR to the reads. The sample lists around 500,000 distinct CDR3 sequences, approximately 32% seen once, with less than 0.85% in the top ten.

V usage is TRBV2 and J usage is TRBJ1-2; no firm D call. Sequencing was performed on sorted CD4+, CD8+, or CD8+CD57+ T cells (not recorded which) from PBMCs. The TCR originated in a human donor with aplastic anemia. The CDR3, as DNA: TGTGCCAGCAGTGAAGCTAACACCTATGGCTACACCTTC. Protein product: CASSEANTYGYTF.